This TCR beta chain was sequenced in a study of metastatic and nonmetastatic thyroid tumors. TCRdb reprocessed the PCR reads using MiXCR. The sample carries about 14,000 clones, approximately 12% recorded once. This clone was seen more than once but under ten times. No patient received treatment before thyroid surgery. V was clipped by 8 bases and J by 1 base, with 8 bases between them. The CDR3 runs 12 residues. This chain links TRBV12-3 or TRBV12-4 with TRBJ1-2; D not certain. Sequences were obtained from blood. This sequence was found in a female donor with papillary thyroid cancer or a benign thyroid nodule (not recorded which). Some clones in this sample may be carry-over from other donors' samples. This chain's CDR3 is CASGEGNYGYTF. CDR3 in DNA: TGTGCCAGCGGTGAGGGTAACTATGGCTACACCTTC.